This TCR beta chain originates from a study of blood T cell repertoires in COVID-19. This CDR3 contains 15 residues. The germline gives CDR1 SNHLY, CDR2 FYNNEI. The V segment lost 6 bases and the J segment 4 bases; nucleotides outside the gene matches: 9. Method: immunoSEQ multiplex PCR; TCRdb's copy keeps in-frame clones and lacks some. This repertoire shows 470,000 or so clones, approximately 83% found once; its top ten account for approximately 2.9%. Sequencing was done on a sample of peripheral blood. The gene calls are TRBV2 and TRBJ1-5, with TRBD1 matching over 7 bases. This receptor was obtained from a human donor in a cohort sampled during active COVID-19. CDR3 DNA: TGTGCCAGCAGGAGACAGGGTTCGGGTAATCAGCCCCAGCATTTT. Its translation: CASRRQGSGNQPQHF.